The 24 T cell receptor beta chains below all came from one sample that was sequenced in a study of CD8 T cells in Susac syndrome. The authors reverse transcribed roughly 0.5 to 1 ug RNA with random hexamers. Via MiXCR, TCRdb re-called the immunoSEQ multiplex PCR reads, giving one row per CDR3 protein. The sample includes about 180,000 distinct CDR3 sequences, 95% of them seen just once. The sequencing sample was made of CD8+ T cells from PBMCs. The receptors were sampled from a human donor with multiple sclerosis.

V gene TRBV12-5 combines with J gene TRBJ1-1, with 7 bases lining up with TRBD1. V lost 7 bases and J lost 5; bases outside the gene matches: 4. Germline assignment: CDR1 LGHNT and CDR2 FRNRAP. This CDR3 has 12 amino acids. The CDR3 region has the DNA TGTGCTAGTGCCAGGGGGGGAACTGAAGCTTTCTTT. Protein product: CASARGGTEAFF.

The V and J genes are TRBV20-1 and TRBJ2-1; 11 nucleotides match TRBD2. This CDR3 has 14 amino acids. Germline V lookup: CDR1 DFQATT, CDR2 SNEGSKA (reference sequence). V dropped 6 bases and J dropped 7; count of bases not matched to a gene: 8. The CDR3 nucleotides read TGCAGTGCAGTAGCGGGAGGGCTTCGGAATGAGCAGTTCTTC. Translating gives CSAVAGGLRNEQFF.

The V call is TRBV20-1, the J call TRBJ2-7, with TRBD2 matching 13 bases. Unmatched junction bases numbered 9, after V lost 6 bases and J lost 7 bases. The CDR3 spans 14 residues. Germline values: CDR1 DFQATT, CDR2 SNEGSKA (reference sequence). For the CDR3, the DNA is TGCAGTGCCAAAGGGACTAGCGGGGAGAAGGAGCAGTACTTC. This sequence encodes CSAKGTSGEKEQYF.

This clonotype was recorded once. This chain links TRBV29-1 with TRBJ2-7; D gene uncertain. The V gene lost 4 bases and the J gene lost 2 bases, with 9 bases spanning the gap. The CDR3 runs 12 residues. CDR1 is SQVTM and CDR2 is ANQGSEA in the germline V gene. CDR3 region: CSVVVGTYEQYF. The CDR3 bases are TGCAGCGTTGTAGTAGGGACCTACGAGCAGTACTTC.

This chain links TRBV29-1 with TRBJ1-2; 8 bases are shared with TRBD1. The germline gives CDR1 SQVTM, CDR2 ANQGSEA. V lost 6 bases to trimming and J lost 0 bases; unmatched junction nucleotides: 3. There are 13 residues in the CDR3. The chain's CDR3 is CSVGTGANYGYTF. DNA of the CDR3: TGCAGCGTGGGGACAGGAGCTAACTATGGCTACACCTTC.

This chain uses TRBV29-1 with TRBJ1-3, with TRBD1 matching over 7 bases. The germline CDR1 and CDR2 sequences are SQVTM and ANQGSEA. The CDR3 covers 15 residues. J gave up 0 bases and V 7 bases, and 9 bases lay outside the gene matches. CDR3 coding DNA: TGCAGCGCCTGGGACAGCGATCCCTCTGGAAACACCATATATTTT. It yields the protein CSAWDSDPSGNTIYF.

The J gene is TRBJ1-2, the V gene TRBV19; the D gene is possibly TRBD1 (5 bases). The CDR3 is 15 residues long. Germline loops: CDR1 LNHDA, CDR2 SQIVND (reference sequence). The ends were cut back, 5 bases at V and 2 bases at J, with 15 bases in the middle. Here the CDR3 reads CASSQPAAGNYGYTF. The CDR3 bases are TGTGCCAGTAGTCAACCAGCGGCAGGGAACTATGGCTACACCTTC.

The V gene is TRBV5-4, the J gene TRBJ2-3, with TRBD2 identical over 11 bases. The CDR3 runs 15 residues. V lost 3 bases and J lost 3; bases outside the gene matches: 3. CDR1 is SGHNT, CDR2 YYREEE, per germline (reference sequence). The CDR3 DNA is TGTGCCAGCAGCTCGGGACTAGCGGTGACAGATACGCAGTATTTT. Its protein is CASSSGLAVTDTQYF.

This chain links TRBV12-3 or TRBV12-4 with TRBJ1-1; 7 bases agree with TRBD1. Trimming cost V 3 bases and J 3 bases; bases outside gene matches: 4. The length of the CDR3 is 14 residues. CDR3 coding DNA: TGTGCCAGCAGTTTCACAGGGGCTTACACTGAAGCTTTCTTT. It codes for CASSFTGAYTEAFF.

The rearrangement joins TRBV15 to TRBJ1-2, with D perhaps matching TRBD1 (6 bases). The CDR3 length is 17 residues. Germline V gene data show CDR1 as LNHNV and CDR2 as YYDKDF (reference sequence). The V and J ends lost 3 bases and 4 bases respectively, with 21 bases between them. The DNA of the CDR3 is TGTGCCACCAGCAGTCTTTACCGGGACAAGGGTTTCTATGGCTACACCTTC. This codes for CATSSLYRDKGFYGYTF.

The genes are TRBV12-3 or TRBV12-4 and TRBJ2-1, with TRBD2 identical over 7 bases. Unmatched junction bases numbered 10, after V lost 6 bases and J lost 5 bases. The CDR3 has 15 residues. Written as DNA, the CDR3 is TGTGCCAGCAGGGACGGACTAGGAGGGGACAATGAGCAGTTCTTC. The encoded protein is CASRDGLGGDNEQFF.

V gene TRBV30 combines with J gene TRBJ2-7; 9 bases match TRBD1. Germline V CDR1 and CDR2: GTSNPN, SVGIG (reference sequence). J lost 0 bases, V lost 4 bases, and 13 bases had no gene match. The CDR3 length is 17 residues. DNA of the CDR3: TGTGCCTGGAATTGGGGACAGGGTCGCTCGAGCTCCTACGAGCAGTACTTC. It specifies CAWNWGQGRSSSYEQYF. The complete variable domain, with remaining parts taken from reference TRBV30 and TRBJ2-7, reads SQTIHQWPATLVQPVGSPLSLECTVEGTSNPNLYWYRQAAGRGLQLLFYSVGIGQISSEVPQNLSASRPQDRQFILSSKKLLLSDSGFYLCAWNWGQGRSSSYEQYFGPGTRLTVT.

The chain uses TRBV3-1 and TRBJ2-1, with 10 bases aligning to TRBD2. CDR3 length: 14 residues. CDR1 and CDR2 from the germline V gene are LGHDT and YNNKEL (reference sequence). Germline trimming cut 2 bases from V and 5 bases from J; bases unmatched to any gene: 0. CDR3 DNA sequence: TGTGCCAGCAGCCAAAGCGGGAGGGACAATGAGCAGTTCTTC. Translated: CASSQSGRDNEQFF.

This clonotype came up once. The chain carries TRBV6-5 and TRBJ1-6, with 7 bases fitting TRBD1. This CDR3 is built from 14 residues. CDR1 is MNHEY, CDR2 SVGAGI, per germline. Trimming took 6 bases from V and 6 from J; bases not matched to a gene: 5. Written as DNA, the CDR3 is TGTGCCAGCAGCCCCCGGGACAGTAATTCACCCCTCCACTTT. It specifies CASSPRDSNSPLHF.

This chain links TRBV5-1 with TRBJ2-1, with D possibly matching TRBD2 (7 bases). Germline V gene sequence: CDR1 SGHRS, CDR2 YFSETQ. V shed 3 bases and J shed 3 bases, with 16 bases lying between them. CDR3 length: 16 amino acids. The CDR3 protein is CASSSGASGHYNEQFF. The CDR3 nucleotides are TGCGCCAGCAGCTCGGGGGCTAGCGGACACTACAATGAGCAGTTCTTC.

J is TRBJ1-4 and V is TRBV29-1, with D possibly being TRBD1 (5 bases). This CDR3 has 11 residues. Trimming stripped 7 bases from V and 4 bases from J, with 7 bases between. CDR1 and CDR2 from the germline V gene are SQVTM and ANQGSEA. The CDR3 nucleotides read TGCAGCGGGGGGTTTAATGAAAAACTGTTTTTT. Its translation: CSGGFNEKLFF.

The CDR3 spells CASSLGAGGPGEQFF. CDR3 in DNA: TGCGCCAGCAGCTTGGGCGCGGGAGGGCCCGGTGAGCAGTTCTTC. V is TRBV5-1 and J is TRBJ2-1; TRBD2 matches at 9 bases. CDR3 length equals 15 residues. The trim removed 0 bases at V and 9 bases at J, leaving 7 bases unmatched. Germline V gene sequence: CDR1 SGHRS, CDR2 YFSETQ.

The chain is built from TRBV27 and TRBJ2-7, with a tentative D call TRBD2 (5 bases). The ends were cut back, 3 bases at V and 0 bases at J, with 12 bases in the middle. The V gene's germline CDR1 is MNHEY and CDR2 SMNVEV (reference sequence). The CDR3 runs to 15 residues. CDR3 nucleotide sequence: TGTGCCAGCAGTTTTATCCCGGGGAGCTCCTACGAGCAGTACTTC. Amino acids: CASSFIPGSSYEQYF.

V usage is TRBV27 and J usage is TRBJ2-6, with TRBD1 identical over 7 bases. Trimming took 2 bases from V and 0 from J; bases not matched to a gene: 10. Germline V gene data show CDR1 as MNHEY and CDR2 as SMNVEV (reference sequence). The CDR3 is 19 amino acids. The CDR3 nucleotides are TGTGCCAGCAGTTTACGACAGGGAATACTGAGCTCTGGGGCCAACGTCCTGACTTTC. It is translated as CASSLRQGILSSGANVLTF.

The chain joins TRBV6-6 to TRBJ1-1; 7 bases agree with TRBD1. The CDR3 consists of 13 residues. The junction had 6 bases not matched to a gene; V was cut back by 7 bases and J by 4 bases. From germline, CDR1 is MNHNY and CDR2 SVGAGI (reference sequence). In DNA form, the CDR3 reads TGTGCCAGCACGCGCGCAGGGGGCACTGAAGCTTTCTTT. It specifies CASTRAGGTEAFF.

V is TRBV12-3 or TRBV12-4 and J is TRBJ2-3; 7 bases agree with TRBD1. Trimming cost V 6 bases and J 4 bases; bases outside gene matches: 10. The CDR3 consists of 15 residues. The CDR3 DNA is TGTGCCAGCAGACAGACAGGGTTAGGCCCAGATACGCAGTATTTT. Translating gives CASRQTGLGPDTQYF.

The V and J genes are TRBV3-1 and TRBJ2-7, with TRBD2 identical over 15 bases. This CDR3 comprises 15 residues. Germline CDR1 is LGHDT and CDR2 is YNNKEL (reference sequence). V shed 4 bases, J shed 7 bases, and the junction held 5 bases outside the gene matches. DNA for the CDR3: TGTGCCAGCAGCCGCGGGACTAGCGGGGGGTATGAGCAGTACTTC. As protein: CASSRGTSGGYEQYF.

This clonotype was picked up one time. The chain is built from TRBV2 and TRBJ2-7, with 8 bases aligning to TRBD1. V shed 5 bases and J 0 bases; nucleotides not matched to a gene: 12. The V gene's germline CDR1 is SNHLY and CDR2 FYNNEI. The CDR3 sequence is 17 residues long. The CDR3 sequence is CASSHPTDRASSYEQYF. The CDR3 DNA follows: TGTGCCAGCAGTCACCCGACGGACAGGGCGAGCTCCTACGAGCAGTACTTC.

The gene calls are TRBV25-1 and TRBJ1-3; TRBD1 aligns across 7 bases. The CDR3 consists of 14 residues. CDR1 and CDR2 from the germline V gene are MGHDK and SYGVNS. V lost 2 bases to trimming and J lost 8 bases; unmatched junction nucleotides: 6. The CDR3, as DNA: TGTGCCAGCAGTGAACCCGGGACAGTTGACACCATATATTTT. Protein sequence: CASSEPGTVDTIYF.